This is a list of T cell receptor beta chains from one sample in a study of regulatory T cells. Sequencing was performed with immunoSEQ multiplex PCR; in TCRdb, only in-frame clones are kept and a portion is missing. The sample lists about 30,000 clones; approximately 90% were seen once. Sequenced material: conventional CD4+ T cells sorted from blood. These receptors all stem from a person aged 18-30 years with CD3G deficiency. The CDR3 runs from the conserved cysteine through the conserved F or W. D genes are given only for firm matches. Some rows mark clone size as missing; the rest say once, few, many or name a class of expanded clone.

j_gene | d_gene | abundance | len | v_gene | CDR3aa | CDR3nt
TRBJ2-2 | . | . | 16 | TRBV10-3 | CAISESRVFGTGELFF | TGTGCCATCAGTGAGTCGAGGGTATTCGGCACCGGGGAGCTGTTTTTT
TRBJ2-7 | TRBD2 | . | 16 | TRBV28 | CASSSHSGGLSYEQYF | TGTGCCAGCAGTTCACATAGCGGGGGCCTCTCCTACGAGCAGTACTTC
TRBJ2-1 | . | . | 13 | TRBV6-6 | CASSYATYNEQFF | TGTGCCAGCAGTTACGCCACCTACAATGAGCAGTTCTTC
TRBJ1-6 | . | once | 17 | TRBV6-1 | CASSEIVPGPYNSPLHF | TGTGCCAGCAGTGAAATAGTGCCCGGCCCCTATAATTCACCCCTCCACTTT
TRBJ2-1 | . | . | 15 | TRBV5-1 | CASSLGGLIYNEQFF | TGCGCCAGCAGCTTGGGAGGACTCATCTACAATGAGCAGTTCTTC
TRBJ1-5 | . | . | 14 | TRBV18 | CASSPGGNNQPQHF | TGTGCCAGCTCACCGGGGGGGAACAATCAGCCCCAGCATTTT
TRBJ2-1 | . | . | 15 | TRBV18 | CASSPGGRRGDEQFF | TGTGCCAGCTCACCAGGAGGGCGGCGAGGCGATGAGCAGTTCTTC
TRBJ1-6 | . | . | 17 | TRBV19 | CASTPAGTAPIYSPLHF | TGTGCCAGTACCCCAGCCGGGACCGCGCCCATCTATTCACCCCTCCACTTT
TRBJ2-7 | TRBD2 | once | 14 | TRBV6-1 | CASSEGGLASRGYF | TGTGCCAGCAGTGAAGGTGGACTAGCATCCAGGGGGTACTTC
TRBJ2-3 | . | . | 14 | TRBV14 | CASSQIALTDTQYF | TGTGCCAGCAGCCAAATAGCTCTCACAGATACGCAGTATTTT
TRBJ2-5 | TRBD2 | . | 15 | TRBV6-6 | CASSGSGRYGETQYF | TGTGCCAGCAGCGGTAGCGGGAGGTATGGAGAGACCCAGTACTTC
TRBJ1-1 | . | . | 17 | TRBV10-1 | CASSESGEELPNTEAFF | TGCGCCAGCAGTGAGTCGGGGGAGGAGCTCCCGAACACTGAAGCTTTCTTT
TRBJ2-3 | TRBD1 | once | 14 | TRBV5-1 | CASSSGQARDTQYF | TGCGCCAGCAGCTCGGGACAGGCGAGAGATACGCAGTATTTT